This is a list of T cell receptor beta chains from one sample in a study of cytomegalovirus exposure and HLA in healthy donors. Clones were sequenced by immunoSEQ multiplex PCR, and TCRdb holds only the in-frame ones, with some missing. The data contain around 200,000 clones, about 80% of them singletons. Specimen: PBMCs. These receptors all stem from a boy aged 5 to 17 in good health and CMV-seronegative. Each CDR3 is given with its conserved first and last residue. The order of the fields is J gene, V gene, clone size, D gene, CDR3 protein, CDR3 DNA. The D gene is left open where the match is weak. The size entry is marked missing in some rows and otherwise reads once, few, many or a size class.

TRBJ1-1 | TRBV30 | few | TRBD1 | CACQGQGIAGTEAFF | TGTGCCTGCCAGGGACAGGGTATCGCGGGGACTGAAGCTTTCTTT
TRBJ2-3 | TRBV7-9 | . | . | CASSFSTGRDTQYF | TGTGCCAGCAGCTTTTCGACAGGTCGGGATACGCAGTATTTT
TRBJ2-1 | TRBV7-8 | . | TRBD1 | CASSLGTGTNEQFF | TGTGCCAGCAGCTTAGGGACAGGGACTAATGAGCAGTTCTTC
TRBJ1-5 | TRBV6-1 | . | TRBD1 | CASSDPGQGHQPQHF | TGTGCCAGCAGTGATCCGGGACAGGGTCATCAGCCCCAGCATTTT
TRBJ1-1 | TRBV6-1 | . | . | CASSEAPGLRTEAFF | TGTGCCAGCAGTGAAGCCCCAGGGTTACGGACTGAAGCTTTCTTT
TRBJ1-1 | TRBV7-3 | . | . | CASTRGVGTEAFF | TGTGCCAGCACCCGGGGGGTGGGGACTGAAGCTTTCTTT
TRBJ2-5 | TRBV5-4 | once | . | CASSPLLTGETQYF | TGTGCCAGCAGCCCACTACTGACCGGGGAGACCCAGTACTTC
TRBJ1-2 | TRBV30 | . | TRBD1 | CAWRGQGIYTF | TGTGCCTGGAGAGGACAGGGAATTTACACCTTC
TRBJ1-1 | TRBV5-6 | . | TRBD1 | CASSLMAGGLLTEAFF | TGTGCCAGCAGCTTGATGGCAGGGGGACTCTTGACTGAAGCTTTCTTT
TRBJ1-2 | TRBV9 | few | . | CASTGDQMLGGYTF | TGTGCCAGCACCGGAGACCAGATGCTCGGGGGCTACACCTTC
TRBJ2-7 | TRBV9 | . | TRBD1 | CASSAGTGGYEQYF | TGTGCCAGCAGCGCCGGGACAGGGGGATACGAGCAGTACTTC
TRBJ1-6 | TRBV9 | . | . | CASSVTRFNSPLHF | TGTGCCAGCAGCGTAACCAGATTTAATTCACCCCTCCACTTT
TRBJ1-5 | TRBV7-8 | . | . | CASSLVTAGTYSNQPQHF | TGTGCCAGCAGCTTAGTAACAGCAGGGACATATAGCAATCAGCCCCAGCATTTT
TRBJ2-1 | TRBV5-4 | few | . | CASSFTNTNEQFF | TGTGCCAGCAGCTTCACCAACACCAATGAGCAGTTCTTC
TRBJ1-6 | TRBV16 | . | TRBD1 | CASSQREGAGSPLHF | TGTGCCAGCAGCCAACGAGAGGGGGCCGGTTCACCCCTCCACTTT
TRBJ2-2 | TRBV12-5 | . | . | CASERGQWSGELFF | TGTGCTAGTGAAAGAGGGCAATGGTCCGGGGAGCTGTTTTTT